The next 14 T cell receptor beta chains were all read from a single sample in a study of OX40 agonist ivuxolimab in advanced cancers. Generated by immunoSEQ multiplex PCR, the TCRdb table keeps only in-frame clones and is missing some. The repertoire holds fewer than 35,000 clones, approximately 87% seen once, with about 30% in the top ten. This sample comprised CD4+ or CD8+ T cells sorted from blood, obtained in a trial of the OX40 agonist ivuxolimab. The receptors originated from an adult with an advanced solid tumor such as melanoma, head and neck, liver or kidney cancer.

The J gene is TRBJ2-3, the V gene TRBV9, with D possibly matching TRBD1 (5 bases). With 2 bases removed from V and 6 bases from J, the gap between germline ends came to 13 bases. This CDR3 has 14 amino acids. The germline CDR1 and CDR2 sequences are SGDLS and YYNGEE. The CDR3 here is CASSVSKWGDTQYF. The CDR3 coding sequence is TGTGCCAGCAGCGTGTCCAAGTGGGGCGATACGCAGTATTTT.

Here the CDR3 DNA reads TGTGCCAGCACCCACCGGGACAGGGGTTATTCACCCCTCCACTTT. Protein: CASTHRDRGYSPLHF. The J gene is TRBJ1-6, the V gene TRBV28; 10 nucleotides line up with TRBD1. Per the germline V gene, CDR1 is MDHEN and CDR2 is SYDVKM. Germline trimming cut 7 bases from V and 8 bases from J; bases unmatched to any gene: 8. The CDR3 has 15 amino acids.

The CDR3 loop is CASSTPLTASGKLGGAHEQFF. CDR3 coding DNA: TGTGCCAGCAGTACCCCCCTCACGGCTTCCGGAAAGCTAGGTGGGGCTCATGAGCAGTTCTTC. The chain carries TRBV28 and TRBJ2-1; D possibly corresponds to TRBD1 (5 bases). The germline gives CDR1 MDHEN, CDR2 SYDVKM. The CDR3 contains 21 residues. V was clipped by 5 bases and J by 8 bases, with 37 bases between them.

The rearrangement uses TRBV2 and TRBJ1-1; D unresolved. V shed 5 bases and J shed 3 bases, with 13 bases lying between them. CDR3 length: 14 residues. In germline, CDR1 is SNHLY, CDR2 FYNNEI. The CDR3 sequence: CASSSGEGYTEAFF. The CDR3 coding sequence is TGTGCCAGCAGTTCTGGGGAGGGCTACACTGAAGCTTTCTTT.

The CDR3 loop reads CASSQGQGPFGGYTF. In nucleotides, the CDR3 is TGCGCCAGCAGCCAAGGACAGGGCCCCTTCGGTGGCTACACCTTC. V gene TRBV4-1 combines with J gene TRBJ1-2; 7 bases map to TRBD1. J gave up 7 bases and V 1 base, and 9 bases lay outside the gene matches. The CDR3 has 15 amino acids. Germline V gene lookup returns CDR1 MGHRA and CDR2 YSYEKL.

The rearrangement links TRBV6-6 to TRBJ1-2; TRBD1 might be the D (6 bases). Germline V gene lookup returns CDR1 MNHNY and CDR2 SVGAGI (reference sequence). This CDR3 region has 13 residues. Trimming pared 6 bases from V and 1 base from J, leaving 9 bases between. CDR3 coding DNA: TGTGCCAGCAGGGAGGACAGTAACTATGGCTACACCTTC. Amino acid sequence: CASREDSNYGYTF.

The chain uses TRBV28 and TRBJ1-1; perhaps TRBD1 as D (5 bases). CDR1 MDHEN and CDR2 SYDVKM come from the germline V gene. The V end was cut by 6 bases, the J end by 3 bases, with 11 bases between. The CDR3 runs to 13 residues. DNA of the CDR3: TGTGCCAGCAGGTCAGGGTTGGACACTGAAGCTTTCTTT. Its translation is CASRSGLDTEAFF.

V usage is TRBV5-1 and J usage is TRBJ2-1; D unresolved. Germline loops: CDR1 SGHRS, CDR2 YFSETQ. This CDR3 spans 14 amino acids. Trimming removed 4 bases from V and 10 bases from J, with 18 bases in between. The CDR3 spells CASSPSGYSREQFF. In DNA form, the CDR3 reads TGCGCCAGCAGCCCCTCTGGGTACTCAAGGGAGCAGTTCTTC. The full variable domain, in which reference TRBV5-1 and TRBJ2-1 provide the parts outside the CDR3, is KAGVTQTPRYLIKTRGQQVTLSCSPISGHRSVSWYQQTPGQGLQFLFEYFSETQRNKGNFPGRFSGRQFSNSRSEMNVSTLELGDSALYLCASSPSGYSREQFFGPGTRLTVL.

The gene calls are TRBV28 and TRBJ2-7; a possible D gene is TRBD1 (6 bases). The germline V gene encodes CDR1 MDHEN and CDR2 SYDVKM. V gave up 6 bases and J gave up 5 bases, with 14 bases separating them. CDR3 size: 13 residues. The CDR3 DNA sequence: TGTGCCAGCAGCCAGGGGCCAGTTGACGAGCAGTACTTC. Amino acids: CASSQGPVDEQYF.

This chain joins TRBV15 and TRBJ2-7; TRBD2 is a possible D gene (7 bases). CDR3 length equals 17 residues. Germline CDR1 reads LNHNV; CDR2 reads YYDKDF (reference sequence). Trimming shortened V by 5 bases and J by 9 bases, and 29 bases separated the two germline ends. DNA of the CDR3: TGTGCCACCAGCGCTCCCGGGGGGCGAATCGATCCGTGGGGGCAGTACTTC. Protein sequence: CATSAPGGRIDPWGQYF.

The CDR3, as DNA: TGTGCCACCAGCAGTACCGGGACTTCCTCCTACGAGCAGTACTTC. Protein: CATSSTGTSSYEQYF. The genes are TRBV15 and TRBJ2-7; D perhaps matches TRBD2 (6 bases). The length of the CDR3 is 15 residues. Trimming left V 3 bases short and J 0 bases short, with 12 bases between. From germline, CDR1 is LNHNV and CDR2 YYDKDF (reference sequence).

The chain combines TRBV11-3 with TRBJ2-3; TRBD2 aligns across 8 bases. This CDR3 contains 16 residues. Looked up from germline, CDR1 is SGHNT and CDR2 is YENEEA. The V gene end was trimmed by 5 bases and the J gene end by 4 bases; junction bases not matched to a gene: 11. CDR3 sequence: CASSHGSGVEADTQYF. DNA of the CDR3: TGTGCCAGCAGCCACGGTAGCGGGGTTGAGGCAGATACGCAGTATTTT.

The chain joins TRBV9 to TRBJ2-3, with no clear D. This CDR3 has 15 residues. Per the germline V gene, CDR1 is SGDLS and CDR2 is YYNGEE. The V gene lost 0 bases and the J gene lost 6 bases, with 14 bases spanning the gap. CDR3 nucleotides: TGTGCCAGCAGCGTAGAGGCGGCGACACGTGATACGCAGTATTTT. Translating it yields CASSVEAATRDTQYF.

V usage is TRBV29-1 and J usage is TRBJ2-2; 8 bases line up with TRBD1. The CDR3 has 15 amino acids. Germline CDR1 reads SQVTM; CDR2 reads ANQGSEA. The V and J ends lost 3 bases and 4 bases, in that order; junction bases with no gene match: 7. For the CDR3, the DNA is TGCAGCGTTGAGTACCAGGGGGCGGTCACCGGGGAGCTGTTTTTT. This translates into CSVEYQGAVTGELFF.